This T cell receptor (beta chain) was captured by sequencing in a study of cytomegalovirus exposure and HLA in healthy donors. This CDR3 has 16 amino acids. Trimming pared 3 bases from V and 1 base from J, leaving 13 bases between. CDR1 is MGHRA and CDR2 is YSYEKL in the germline V gene. Study findings and constraints: A later analysis linked a missense variant in DCLRE1C to the trimming of TCR beta V and J genes. Likely technical artifact: a cluster of highly shared sequence variants. Reportedly, HLA-A and HLA-B alleles of most subjects were accurately predicted from TCR beta. The authors enumerated 164 TCR beta chains as linked to cytomegalovirus.

PCR amplification relied on 60 Vbeta primers (plus 13 Jbeta primers). Here immunoSEQ multiplex PCR was the method, and the copy in TCRdb shows in-frame clones only, minus some. The sample yields 170,000 or so clones, roughly 81% seen once. On this clone itself: Its matching antigen is unknown.

The sequence was collected from a girl between 10 and 17 years old in good health and CMV-seropositive. The rearrangement joins TRBV4-1 to TRBJ1-3, with D possibly being TRBD1 (5 bases). Sequencing input: PBMCs. The CDR3 DNA reads TGCGCCAGCAGCCAGGACCTTGGGGGGTCTGGAAACACCATATATTTT. It is translated as CASSQDLGGSGNTIYF.